Below, one T cell receptor beta chain is given with its context. V lost 4 bases, J lost 6 bases, and 10 bases stayed unmatched. Germline CDR1 and CDR2: MGHRA and YSYEKL. This CDR3 contains 16 residues. The sample originates from a study of OX40 agonist ivuxolimab in advanced cancers. For the study at large: Prior therapy, whether anti-PD-1, anti-PD-L1 or anti-CTLA-4, was allowed, and less than 45% had some. Among those treated, three patients had partial responses, one with hepatocellular carcinoma and two with cutaneous melanoma.

Libraries were prepared by immunoSEQ multiplex PCR; TCRdb keeps only in-frame clonotypes and omits some of them. This table has some 70,000 clones, nearly 90% appearing once. The cohort excluded patients with autoimmune disease history or systemic immunosuppression. The sample here was CD4+ or CD8+ T cells sorted from blood, taken in a trial of the OX40 agonist ivuxolimab. The receptor was derived from an adult with an advanced solid tumor such as melanoma, head and neck, liver or kidney cancer. This sequence joins TRBV4-1 and TRBJ2-3; 10 nucleotides match TRBD1. The chain's CDR3 is CASSRGQGPRGDTQYF. CDR3 DNA sequence: TGCGCCAGCAGCCGGGGACAGGGGCCTAGAGGGGATACGCAGTATTTT.